Each of the 25 T cell receptor beta chains below was sequenced from the same sample in a study of OX40 agonist ivuxolimab in advanced cancers. Clones were sequenced by immunoSEQ multiplex PCR, and TCRdb holds only the in-frame ones, with some missing. This table holds about 51,000 clones, around 82% found once. The material sequenced was CD4+ or CD8+ T cells sorted from blood, taken in a trial of the OX40 agonist ivuxolimab. These receptors came from an adult with an advanced solid tumor such as melanoma, head and neck, liver or kidney cancer.

V is TRBV18 and J is TRBJ1-1; no clear D. Germline V CDR1 and CDR2: KGHSH, LQKENI. The CDR3 spans 15 residues. V lost 0 bases and J 1 base, leaving 9 bases between the germline ends. The CDR3 region is CASSPPLAGNTEAFF. CDR3 in DNA: TGTGCCAGCTCACCACCGCTCGCTGGGAACACTGAAGCTTTCTTT.

This clone was found a few times. V and J are TRBV2 and TRBJ1-2; 10 nucleotides align to TRBD1. V trimming: 7 bases; J trimming: 5 bases; junction bases outside the gene matches: 10. The CDR3 has 15 residues. Germline V gene sequence: CDR1 SNHLY, CDR2 FYNNEI. CDR3 region: CASTLRRTGGYGYTF. For the CDR3, the DNA is TGTGCCAGCACCCTGAGGCGGACAGGGGGTTATGGCTACACCTTC.

The chain is built from TRBV30 and TRBJ1-2; D gene unclear. The length of the CDR3 is 12 residues. Trimming shortened V by 8 bases and J by 8 bases, and 18 bases separated the two germline ends. Germline lookup yields CDR1 GTSNPN and CDR2 SVGIG (reference sequence). CDR3 bases: TGTGCCCTCGTGGGATCGGTTGGCGGCTACACCTTC. It is translated as CALVGSVGGYTF. Combining the CDR3 with reference TRBV30 and TRBJ1-2 gives the whole variable domain SQTIHQWPATLVQPVGSPLSLECTVEGTSNPNLYWYRQAAGRGLQLLFYSVGIGQISSEVPQNLSASRPQDRQFILSSKKLLLSDSGFYLCALVGSVGGYTFGSGTRLTVV.

The rearrangement uses TRBV5-5 and TRBJ1-5, with 9 bases that match TRBD1. The CDR3 spans 16 residues. V shed 4 bases, J shed 2 bases, and the junction held 7 bases outside the gene matches. Germline lookup yields CDR1 SGHKS and CDR2 YYEKEE (reference sequence). CDR3 bases: TGTGCCAGCAGCGGCGGGACAGGGAAGGGCAATCAGCCCCAGCATTTT. It encodes CASSGGTGKGNQPQHF.

This clone has a handful of counts. V is TRBV19 and J is TRBJ1-5, with D tentatively TRBD1 (5 bases). Germline values: CDR1 LNHDA, CDR2 SQIVND (reference sequence). V was cut by 4 bases and J by 6 bases, with 16 bases left in between. The CDR3 has 15 amino acids. CDR3 nucleotide sequence: TGTGCCAGTAGTAGGGATCAGGGCCGGAGTCAGCCCCAGCATTTT. This codes for CASSRDQGRSQPQHF.

V and J are TRBV4-1 and TRBJ1-4; D is perhaps TRBD1 (6 bases). CDR1 and CDR2 (germline): MGHRA, YSYEKL. Trimming removed 3 bases from V and 8 bases from J, with 10 bases in between. The CDR3 contains 13 residues. Here the CDR3 reads CASSQLQGEKLFF. In DNA form, the CDR3 reads TGCGCCAGCAGCCAGCTTCAGGGGGAAAAACTGTTTTTT.

This chain links TRBV5-1 with TRBJ2-5, with TRBD2 matching over 9 bases. Germline CDR1 is SGHRS and CDR2 is YFSETQ. V dropped 0 bases and J dropped 2; count of bases not matched to a gene: 5. The length of the CDR3 is 16 residues. In DNA form, the CDR3 reads TGCGCCAGCAGCTTGGCGGTGGGACTAGCACAAGAGACCCAGTACTTC. Protein product: CASSLAVGLAQETQYF.

This clone showed up just once. The V gene is TRBV28, the J gene TRBJ1-1; a possible D gene is TRBD1 (5 bases). The V end lost 6 bases, the J end lost 5 bases, and 16 bases lay between the germline ends. Germline V gene lookup returns CDR1 MDHEN and CDR2 SYDVKM. The CDR3 contains 14 residues. The CDR3, as DNA: TGTGCCAGCAGAAACCAGGGCGGGGGGACTGAAGCTTTCTTT. Translation gives CASRNQGGGTEAFF.

The chain recombines TRBV10-1 with TRBJ2-1; 8 nucleotides match TRBD2. The CDR3 runs 14 residues. Germline CDR1 is WNHNN and CDR2 is SYGVQD (reference sequence). Trimming at V came to 4 bases and at J to 6 bases, leaving 5 bases not matched to a gene. The CDR3 sequence: CASSVQSGSNEQFF. CDR3 bases: TGCGCCAGCAGTGTACAAAGCGGGAGCAATGAGCAGTTCTTC.

V usage is TRBV7-8 and J usage is TRBJ1-1; weak D call: TRBD1 (5 bases). V was shortened by 0 bases and J by 10 bases, with 12 bases between the two germline ends. This CDR3 is built from 13 residues. CDR1 and CDR2 from the germline V gene are SGHVS and FQNEAQ. CDR3 residues: CASSLAGTSGAFF. In nucleotides, the CDR3 is TGTGCCAGCAGCTTAGCCGGGACCTCGGGAGCTTTCTTT.

Worth noting for this clone: This sample includes further DNA sequences coding for the same CDR3. The genes are TRBV6-1 and TRBJ2-7; a possible D gene is TRBD1 (5 bases). V dropped 5 bases and J dropped 7 bases, with 21 bases sitting between them. This CDR3 has 15 amino acids. CDR1 and CDR2 (germline): MNHNS, SASEGT. The CDR3 spells CASSRYADRVGEQYF. CDR3 coding DNA: TGTGCCAGCAGTCGATACGCAGACAGAGTAGGAGAGCAGTACTTC.

This chain connects TRBV5-8 to TRBJ2-1; TRBD1 agrees at 9 bases. V dropped 0 bases and J dropped 5; count of bases not matched to a gene: 3. This CDR3 is 15 amino acids long. The V gene's germline CDR1 is SGHTS and CDR2 YDEGEE. CDR3 residues: CASSLGTGVHNEQFF. CDR3 in DNA: TGTGCCAGCAGCTTGGGGACAGGGGTTCACAATGAGCAGTTCTTC.

The rearrangement joins TRBV4-1 to TRBJ2-7; the D is unclear. V was trimmed by 1 base and J by 3 bases, leaving 13 bases between them. The CDR3 has 15 amino acids. CDR1 is MGHRA and CDR2 is YSYEKL in the germline V gene. The CDR3 coding sequence is TGCGCCAGCAGCCAAGTAACGACTGGCGTCTACGAGCAGTACTTC. It yields the protein CASSQVTTGVYEQYF.

The chain uses TRBV27 and TRBJ2-7; TRBD1 matches 7 bases. The CDR3 has 13 residues. Germline CDR1 is MNHEY and CDR2 is SMNVEV (reference sequence). V lost 0 bases to trimming and J lost 4 bases; unmatched junction nucleotides: 0. The CDR3 sequence: CASSLSGQYEQYF. The CDR3 DNA reads TGTGCCAGCAGTTTATCGGGACAGTACGAGCAGTACTTC.

Details on this clone: Other DNA sequences in the same sample also yield this CDR3. V gene TRBV28 combines with J gene TRBJ2-3; 8 nucleotides line up with TRBD2. CDR3 length: 14 amino acids. With V trimmed by 4 bases and J by 7 bases, 7 bases remained unmatched. Germline CDR1 and CDR2: MDHEN and SYDVKM. The CDR3 sequence: CASSSRLAGYTQYF. The DNA for the CDR3 is TGTGCCAGCAGTTCGCGGCTAGCGGGCTATACGCAGTATTTT.

The V and J genes are TRBV5-4 and TRBJ1-3; 10 nucleotides line up with TRBD1. V gave up 5 bases and J gave up 0 bases; unmatched junction bases: 11. There are 18 residues in the CDR3. The germline V gene encodes CDR1 SGHNT and CDR2 YYREEE (reference sequence). In DNA form, the CDR3 reads TGTGCCAGCAGTTTTTTCGGGACAGGGGACGACTCTGGAAACACCATATATTTT. It codes for CASSFFGTGDDSGNTIYF.

The chain carries TRBV5-1 and TRBJ2-1; TRBD1 is a possible D gene (6 bases). The CDR3 consists of 15 residues. Germline CDR1 reads SGHRS; CDR2 reads YFSETQ. Trimming cost V 2 bases and J 9 bases, with 18 bases left between them. CDR3 in amino acids: CASSLEVSRGGEQFF. The CDR3, as DNA: TGCGCCAGCAGCTTAGAGGTGTCCAGGGGCGGTGAGCAGTTCTTC.

The chain is built from TRBV6-6 and TRBJ1-1; TRBD1 agrees at 7 bases. The CDR3 spans 15 residues. The J segment lost 0 bases and the V segment lost 2 bases, leaving 3 bases of the junction unmatched. From germline, CDR1 is MNHNY and CDR2 SVGAGI (reference sequence). CDR3 protein: CASSYGDSVNTEAFF. CDR3 sequence (DNA): TGTGCCAGCAGTTACGGGGACAGTGTGAACACTGAAGCTTTCTTT.

The J gene is TRBJ2-5, the V gene TRBV7-6; the D gene is possibly TRBD2 (5 bases). CDR3 length equals 13 residues. V dropped 1 base and J dropped 5 bases, with 8 bases sitting between them. Germline CDR1 and CDR2: SGHVS and FNYEAQ. CDR3 nucleotide sequence: TGTGCCAGCAGCTTAGTGCGGAGGGAGACCCAGTACTTC. Translating it yields CASSLVRRETQYF.

The V and J genes are TRBV5-1 and TRBJ1-2; 10 positions match TRBD1. J was trimmed by 6 bases and V by 3 bases; bases with no gene match: 5. Per germline, CDR1 SGHRS and CDR2 YFSETQ. The CDR3 extends over 14 amino acids. The CDR3 protein is CASSWGTGEDGYTF. The CDR3 DNA follows: TGCGCCAGCAGCTGGGGGACAGGGGAGGATGGCTACACCTTC.

This chain links TRBV5-6 with TRBJ2-7; D perhaps matches TRBD2 (6 bases). The CDR3 runs to 15 residues. Germline-derived CDR1 and CDR2 are SGHDT and YYEEEE. Trimming removed 4 bases at V and 0 bases at J, with 14 bases between. Here the CDR3 reads CASSTRGSSSYEQYF. The DNA for the CDR3 is TGTGCCAGCAGCACCCGGGGGTCGAGCTCCTACGAGCAGTACTTC.

On this clone: A read error may produce the germline difference seen at one junction end. Other DNA sequences in this specimen translate into the identical CDR3. The chain couples TRBV5-1 to TRBJ2-1; the match to TRBD2 covers 7 bases. The CDR3 spans 16 residues. Germline CDR1 SGHRS, CDR2 YFSETQ. The CDR3 coding sequence is TGTGCCAGCAGCTTGGAGCCGGGAGGATCCTACAATGAGCAGTTCTTC. It encodes CASSLEPGGSYNEQFF.

This clone was counted a few times. The CDR3 spells CAGLAGAYEQYF. As DNA, the CDR3 is TGTGCCGGACTAGCGGGAGCCTACGAGCAGTACTTC. This chain uses TRBV27 with TRBJ2-7; 13 nucleotides line up with TRBD2. There are 12 residues in the CDR3. Unmatched junction bases numbered 0, after V lost 11 bases and J lost 2 bases. The germline V gene encodes CDR1 MNHEY and CDR2 SMNVEV (reference sequence).

CDR3 sequence: CASRSEWGRDGYTF. In DNA form, the CDR3 reads TGTGCCAGCAGAAGCGAGTGGGGGCGTGATGGCTACACCTTC. V gene TRBV11-2 combines with J gene TRBJ1-2, with a possible D match to TRBD1 (6 bases). There are 14 residues in the CDR3. The ends were cut back, 6 bases at V and 6 bases at J, with 17 bases in the middle. Per the germline V gene, CDR1 is SGHAT and CDR2 is FQNNGV.

The chain combines TRBV10-1 with TRBJ2-7; 10 bases line up with TRBD2. Losses at the gene ends were 2 bases for V and 2 bases for J; bases not matched to a gene: 6. CDR1 and CDR2 (germline): WNHNN, SYGVQD (reference sequence). CDR3 length: 16 amino acids. The CDR3 DNA follows: TGCGCCAGCAGTGAGAAAACTAGCGGGACCGCCTACGAGCAGTACTTC. Amino acid sequence: CASSEKTSGTAYEQYF.